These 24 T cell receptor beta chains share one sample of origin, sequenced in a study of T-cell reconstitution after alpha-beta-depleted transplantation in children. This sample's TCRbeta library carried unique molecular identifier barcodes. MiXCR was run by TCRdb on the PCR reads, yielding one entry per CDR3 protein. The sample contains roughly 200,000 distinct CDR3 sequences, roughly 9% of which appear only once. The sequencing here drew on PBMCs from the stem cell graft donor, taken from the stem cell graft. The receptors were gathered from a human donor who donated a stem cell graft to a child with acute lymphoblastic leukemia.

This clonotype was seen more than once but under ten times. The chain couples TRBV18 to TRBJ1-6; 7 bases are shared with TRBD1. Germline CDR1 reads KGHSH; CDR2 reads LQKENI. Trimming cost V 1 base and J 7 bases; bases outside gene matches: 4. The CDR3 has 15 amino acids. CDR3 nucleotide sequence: TGTGCCAGCTCACCACGACAGGGACAAAATTCACCCCTCCACTTT. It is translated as CASSPRQGQNSPLHF.

The CDR3 bases are TGCAGTGCTACAGGATCCGTTTACAATGAGCAGTTCTTC. Protein product: CSATGSVYNEQFF. The chain couples TRBV20-1 to TRBJ2-1; D gene ambiguous. Germline values: CDR1 DFQATT, CDR2 SNEGSKA (reference sequence). The V gene lost 4 bases and the J gene lost 4 bases, with 11 bases spanning the gap. The CDR3 has 13 residues.

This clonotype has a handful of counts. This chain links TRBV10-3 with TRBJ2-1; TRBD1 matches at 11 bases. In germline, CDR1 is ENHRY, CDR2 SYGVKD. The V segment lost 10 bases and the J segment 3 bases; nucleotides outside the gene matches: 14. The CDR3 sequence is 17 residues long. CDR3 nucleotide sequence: TGTGCCACCTTAGGACAGGGGGCCACTTACAGCTACAATGAGCAGTTCTTC. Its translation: CATLGQGATYSYNEQFF.

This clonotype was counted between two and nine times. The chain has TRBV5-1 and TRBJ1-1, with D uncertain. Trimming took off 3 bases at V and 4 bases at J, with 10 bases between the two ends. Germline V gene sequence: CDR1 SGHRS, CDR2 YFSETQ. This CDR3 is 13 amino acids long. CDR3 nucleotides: TGCGCCAGCAGCTCAACCCTCTCCACTGAAGCTTTCTTT. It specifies CASSSTLSTEAFF. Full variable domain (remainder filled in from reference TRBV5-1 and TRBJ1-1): KAGVTQTPRYLIKTRGQQVTLSCSPISGHRSVSWYQQTPGQGLQFLFEYFSETQRNKGNFPGRFSGRQFSNSRSEMNVSTLELGDSALYLCASSSTLSTEAFFGQGTRLTVV.

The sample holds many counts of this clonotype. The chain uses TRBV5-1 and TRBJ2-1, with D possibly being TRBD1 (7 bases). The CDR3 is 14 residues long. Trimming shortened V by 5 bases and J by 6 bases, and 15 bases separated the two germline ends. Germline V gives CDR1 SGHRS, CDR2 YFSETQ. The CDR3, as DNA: TGCGCCAGCAGTCTACCAGGGGGGACCAATGAGCAGTTCTTC. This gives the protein CASSLPGGTNEQFF.

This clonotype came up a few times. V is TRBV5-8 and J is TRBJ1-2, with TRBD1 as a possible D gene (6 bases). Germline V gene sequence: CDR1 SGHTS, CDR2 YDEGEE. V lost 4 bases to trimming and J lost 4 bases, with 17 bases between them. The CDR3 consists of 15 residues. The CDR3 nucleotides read TGTGCCAGCAGCCCCCTGGCAGGGGCAAGCTATGGCTACACCTTC. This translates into CASSPLAGASYGYTF.

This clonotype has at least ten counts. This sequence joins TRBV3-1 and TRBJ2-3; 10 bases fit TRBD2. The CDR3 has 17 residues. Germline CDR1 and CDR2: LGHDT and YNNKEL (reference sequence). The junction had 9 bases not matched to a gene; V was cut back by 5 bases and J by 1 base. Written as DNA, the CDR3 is TGTGCCAGCAGCAGATCCCTAGCGGGGGATCGCACAGATACGCAGTATTTT. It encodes CASSRSLAGDRTDTQYF.

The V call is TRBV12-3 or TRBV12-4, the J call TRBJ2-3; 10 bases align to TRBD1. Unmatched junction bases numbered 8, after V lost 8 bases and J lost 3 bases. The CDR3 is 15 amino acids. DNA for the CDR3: TGTGCCAGCCGTTCCCGGACAGGGGGGACAGATACGCAGTATTTT. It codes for CASRSRTGGTDTQYF.

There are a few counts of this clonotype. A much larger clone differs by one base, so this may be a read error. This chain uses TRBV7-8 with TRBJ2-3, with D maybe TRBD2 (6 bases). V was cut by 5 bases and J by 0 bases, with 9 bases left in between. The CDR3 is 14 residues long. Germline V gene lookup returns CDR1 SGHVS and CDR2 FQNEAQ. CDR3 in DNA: TGTGCCAGCAGCCCCGCGGGGAGCACAGATACGCAGTATTTT. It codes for CASSPAGSTDTQYF.

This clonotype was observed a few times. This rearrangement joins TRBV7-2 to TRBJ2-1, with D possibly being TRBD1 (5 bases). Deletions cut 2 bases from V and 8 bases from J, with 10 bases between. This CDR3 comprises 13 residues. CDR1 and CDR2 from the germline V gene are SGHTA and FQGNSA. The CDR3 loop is CASSLLQVHEQFF. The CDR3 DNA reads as TGTGCCAGCAGCTTATTACAGGTCCATGAGCAGTTCTTC.

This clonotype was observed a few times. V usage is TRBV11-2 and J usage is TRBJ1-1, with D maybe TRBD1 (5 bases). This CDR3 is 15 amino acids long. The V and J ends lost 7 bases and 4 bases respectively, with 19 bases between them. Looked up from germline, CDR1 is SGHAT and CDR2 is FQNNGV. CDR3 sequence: CASILASGESTEAFF. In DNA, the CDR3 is TGTGCCAGCATCCTAGCCTCGGGGGAGAGCACTGAAGCTTTCTTT.

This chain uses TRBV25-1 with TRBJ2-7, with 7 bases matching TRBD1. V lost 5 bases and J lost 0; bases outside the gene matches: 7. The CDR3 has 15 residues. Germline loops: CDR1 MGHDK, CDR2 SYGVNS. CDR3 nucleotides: TGTGCCAGCAGTCCGCCGGGACAGTACTCCTACGAGCAGTACTTC. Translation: CASSPPGQYSYEQYF.

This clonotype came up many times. CDR3 residues: CASSLAGTGGQPQHF. In DNA, the CDR3 is TGCGCCAGCAGCTTGGCCGGGACAGGCGGTCAGCCCCAGCATTTT. The chain is built from TRBV5-1 and TRBJ1-5; 8 nucleotides match TRBD1. From germline, CDR1 is SGHRS and CDR2 YFSETQ. The CDR3 is 15 residues long. J lost 6 bases, V lost 0 bases, and 5 bases had no gene match.

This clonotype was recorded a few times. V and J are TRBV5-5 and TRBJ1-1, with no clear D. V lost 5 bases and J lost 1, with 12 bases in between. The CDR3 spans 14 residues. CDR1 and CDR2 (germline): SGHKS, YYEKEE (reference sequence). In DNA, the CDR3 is TGTGCCAGCAGGCCCGAGCCGGGGAACACTGAAGCTTTCTTT. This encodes CASRPEPGNTEAFF.

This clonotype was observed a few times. In nucleotides, the CDR3 is TGTGCCACCTCCGTAAGTTCCCTGGTGTATAGCAATCAGCCCCAGCATTTT. Protein: CATSVSSLVYSNQPQHF. The chain combines TRBV10-3 with TRBJ1-5; no clear D. With 10 bases removed from V and 0 bases from J, the gap between germline ends came to 22 bases. Looked up from germline, CDR1 is ENHRY and CDR2 is SYGVKD. The CDR3 totals 17 residues.

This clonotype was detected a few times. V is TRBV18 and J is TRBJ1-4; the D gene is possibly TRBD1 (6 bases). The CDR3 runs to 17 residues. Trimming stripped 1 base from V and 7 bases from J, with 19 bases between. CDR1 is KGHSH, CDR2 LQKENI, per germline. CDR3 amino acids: CASSPLGTGHMGEKLFF. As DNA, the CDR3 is TGTGCCAGCTCACCACTAGGAACGGGACATATGGGTGAAAAACTGTTTTTT.

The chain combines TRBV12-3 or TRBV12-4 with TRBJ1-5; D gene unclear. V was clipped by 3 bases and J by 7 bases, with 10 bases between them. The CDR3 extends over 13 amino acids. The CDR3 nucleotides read TGTGCCAGCAGTTTTGTGGGTGAACAGCCCCAGCATTTT. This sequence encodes CASSFVGEQPQHF.

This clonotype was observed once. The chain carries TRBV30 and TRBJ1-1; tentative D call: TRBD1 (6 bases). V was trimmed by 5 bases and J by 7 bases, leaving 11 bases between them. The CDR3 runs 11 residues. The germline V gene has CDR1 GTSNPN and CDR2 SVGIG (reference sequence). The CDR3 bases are TGTGCCTGGCTGACAGGAGTTGAAGCTTTCTTT. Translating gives CAWLTGVEAFF.

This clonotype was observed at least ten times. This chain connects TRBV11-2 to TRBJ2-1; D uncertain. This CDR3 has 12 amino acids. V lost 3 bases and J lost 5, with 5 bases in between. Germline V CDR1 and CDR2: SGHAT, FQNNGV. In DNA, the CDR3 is TGTGCCAGCAGCTTTGGGGACAATGAGCAGTTCTTC. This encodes CASSFGDNEQFF.

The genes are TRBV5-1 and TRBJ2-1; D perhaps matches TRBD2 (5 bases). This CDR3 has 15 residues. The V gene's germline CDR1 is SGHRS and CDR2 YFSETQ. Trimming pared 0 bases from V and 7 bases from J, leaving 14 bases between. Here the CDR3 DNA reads TGCGCCAGCAGCTTGGTGCCCGGGGATGGGAATGAGCAGTTCTTC. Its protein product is CASSLVPGDGNEQFF.

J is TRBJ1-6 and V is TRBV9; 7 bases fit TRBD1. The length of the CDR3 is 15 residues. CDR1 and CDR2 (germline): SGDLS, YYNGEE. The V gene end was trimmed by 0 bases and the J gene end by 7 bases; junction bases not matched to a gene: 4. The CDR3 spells CASSVGGQSNSPLHF. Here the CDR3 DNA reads TGTGCCAGCAGCGTAGGGGGACAGTCGAATTCACCCCTCCACTTT.

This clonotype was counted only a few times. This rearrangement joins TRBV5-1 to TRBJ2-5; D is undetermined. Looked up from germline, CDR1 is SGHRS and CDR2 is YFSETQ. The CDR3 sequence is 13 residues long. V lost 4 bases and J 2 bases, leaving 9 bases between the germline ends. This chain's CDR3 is CASSPDIQETQYF. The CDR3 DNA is TGCGCCAGCAGCCCAGATATACAAGAGACCCAGTACTTC.

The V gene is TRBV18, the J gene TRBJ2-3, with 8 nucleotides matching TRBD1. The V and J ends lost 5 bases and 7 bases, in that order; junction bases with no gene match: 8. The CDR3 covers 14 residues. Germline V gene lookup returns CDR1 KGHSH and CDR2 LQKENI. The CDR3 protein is CASSFRGQEYTQYF. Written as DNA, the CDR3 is TGTGCCAGCTCATTCAGGGGGCAGGAATATACGCAGTATTTT.

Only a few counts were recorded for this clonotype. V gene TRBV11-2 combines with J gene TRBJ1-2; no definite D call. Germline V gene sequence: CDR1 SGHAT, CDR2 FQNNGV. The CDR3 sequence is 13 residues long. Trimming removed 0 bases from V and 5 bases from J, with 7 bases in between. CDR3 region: CASSLEPAYGYTF. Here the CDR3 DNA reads TGTGCCAGCAGCTTAGAGCCAGCGTATGGCTACACCTTC.